This TCR beta chain was identified during a study of cytomegalovirus exposure and HLA in healthy donors (dated by TCRdb to about 2017). Regarding the study in general: An earlier analysis of more than 550 of the donors reported about 260 Gb of sequence data and some 110 million unique TCR beta sequences obtained from about 179 million T cells. An early release covering about 600 HLA-typed donors comprised 250 to 350 gigabases of sequencing data and 65 million to 100 million unique TCR sequences. Among the 398 genotyped donors, about 83% belonged to the genetic ancestry cluster associated with self-reported Caucasian donors. The study was designed to test whether signatures of past pathogen exposure could be identified by cataloging public T cell receptors. The study used immunosequencing to profile the T cell repertoires of approximately 650 subjects and linked those repertoires to cytomegalovirus serostatus. Along with the approximately 700-subject first cohort, a separate validation cohort of some 130 different subjects was used. To predict cytomegalovirus infection status, the study brought together high-throughput TCR immunosequencing, statistical association of individual TCRs with disease status, and machine learning. In a later analysis, previously published TCR beta repertoires from several hundred donors were re-analyzed and high-resolution HLA genotyping was added so that TCR occurrence patterns could be studied. Rather than using new phenotypic data, the later analysis identified candidate immune exposures from TCR beta sequences and from how often those sequences occurred across donors. In an earlier analysis of 550 to 700 of the donors, high-throughput TCR beta sequencing was used to judge whether each TCR beta V gene segment behaved as functional or pseudogenic. Donor age, sex, ethnicity and CMV serostatus were collected together with the repertoire data. A later genetic analysis used genome-wide SNP genotypes for 398 of the 666 donors, treating that subset as a discovery cohort. Every repertoire in the discovery cohort had been generated on one and the same sequencing platform. HLA typing included class I and class II loci at four-digit resolution. Typing coverage varied by locus: roughly 629-640 donors for A, B, C, DRB1 and DQB1; approximately 500 for DQA1; about 570 for DPA1; 450 to 480 for DPB1. About five DR-DQ haplotypes were treated as single units for association and clustering because of strong linkage in the cohort. Among around 400 genotyped donors of the cohort, an average of roughly 230,000 unique TCR beta nucleotide sequences was sequenced per donor, of which 15% to 20% were non-productive.

Libraries were built with the immunoSEQ multiplex PCR assay. A mixture of 60 forward primers for TCR Vbeta segments and 13 reverse primers for TCR Jbeta segments was used in the multiplex PCR. Amplification of the CDR3 region of rearranged TCR beta genes was performed with a multiplex PCR assay on genomic DNA. The amplified TCR beta libraries were sequenced on the Illumina HiSeq System as 87-base-pair reads. The source study handled its data this way. In a later analysis, some 80 million unique TCR beta chains were counted across the roughly 610 repertoires, and approximately 9.9 million of these chains were shared by at least two donors. A nearest-neighbor algorithm error-corrected the raw reads and collapsed the reads into unique sequences, merging closely related sequences to remove PCR and sequencing errors. To assign V, D and J gene segments, CDR3 sequences were aligned to IMGT reference sequences. For a sequence to be retained, a match of at least six nucleotides was required to both a V gene segment and a J gene segment. Rearrangements were classified as productive when the CDR3 lacked stop codons and remained in frame with V and J, and all other rearrangements were classified as non-productive. CDR3 was defined by IMGT convention, running from the second conserved V-encoded cysteine to the conserved J-encoded phenylalanine. In an earlier analysis of just under 600 of the donors, sequences lacking an unambiguous match to a single V gene segment were excluded. In an earlier analysis of almost 600 of the donors, a V segment was called functional when productive rearrangements were above 56.7%, and segregating when the standard deviation between donors exceeded 5%. A statistical classification framework was built to diagnose cytomegalovirus status from the catalog of TCR beta chain sequences. In a later analysis, V and J genes were assigned by comparing TCR nucleotide sequences against IMGT/GENE-DB human TR gene sequences. The TCRdist pipeline was used in a later analysis to assign CDR3 sequences and most-parsimonious VDJ recombination scenarios. In a later analysis, every TCR beta chain was defined by the combination of its CDR3 amino acid sequence and its V-gene family, and reads without a unique V-gene family were dropped. A later analysis removed 450 to 600 highly shared, low-generation-probability nucleotide sequences to deal with suspected cross-contamination and a sequencing artifact. For each public chain, a later analysis derived a clonal expansion index from normalized ranks of inferred template counts within each repertoire. Generation probabilities in a later analysis came from a VDJ recombination model fitted to out-of-frame rearrangements, and those results were checked against IGoR. A later analysis scored TCR-TCR, TCR-HLA and TCR-CMV co-occurrence with hypergeometric tests, applying a repertoire-size bias correction to TCR pairs. To estimate false discovery rates, a later analysis permuted the HLA or CMV assignments 20 times. In a later analysis, co-occurring TCRs were grouped using DBSCAN, with TCRdist sequence similarity added in when clustering inside HLA-allele-positive subsets. Co-occurrence clustering excluded repertoires with fewer than 30,000 or more than 120,000 public chains, plus five with anomalous nucleotide sharing. In its TCRdb copy, this immuneACCESS table keeps in-frame sequences only and misses some clones. Where compared with another copy, unresolved V genes explain less than half of these, and the others have no known cause. D and trimming were read from the DNA, whereas the V and J calls and clone size are those reported in that table. For this sample the table gives roughly 130,000 clones, of which 70% to 85% were detected only once. The leading ten clones occupy about 2.4% of the sample.

Study-wide conclusions, independent of this receptor: Because some donors lacked HLA typing at each locus, the association tests relied only on the typed subset. Assigning TCR associations to individual alleles was difficult when HLA alleles, especially DR and DQ, strongly co-occurred. A group of highly shared sequence variants was considered likely to be a technical artifact of the sequencing pipeline. While some public TCRs were present in many individuals, most TCR sequences turned up only very rarely across donors. In a later analysis, the rate of TCR association differed among HLA loci, with DRB1 alleles having the most associated TCRs and HLA-C alleles having the fewest. In a later analysis, about 17,000 TCR beta sequences were associated with specific HLA alleles at a false discovery rate of 0.05. According to a later genetic analysis, donors in an Asian-associated ancestry cluster had fewer N-insertions in productive TCRs than the approximately 700-donor mean. In a later analysis, most CMV-associated TCR beta chains were found to appear HLA-restricted, with HLA associations seemingly driven largely by CMV exposure. Immune exposure information for the cohort was limited to CMV serostatus. V-gene and J-gene trimming of TCR beta chains was associated with a missense DCLRE1C variant in a later genetic analysis, and the association was replicated in an independent cohort. Sequencing depth was assumed to be roughly uniform across donors in the presence/absence analyses, though that assumption may not hold. Correlated functional status among segregating V segments might reflect linkage disequilibrium, but an unknown experimental factor could not be ruled out. In this cohort, only TCR beta chains were sequenced, and detectable features were limited by the absence of alpha or paired-chain data. In both the original and validation cohorts, the classifier was reported to diagnose cytomegalovirus status with high specificity and sensitivity. A later analysis found that HLA-associated TCR beta chains were more clonally expanded and had lower generation probabilities than equally common non-associated chains. According to the authors, the approach could potentially be generalized to other disease states and immunological phenotypes. Because the 87-base-pair reads could not distinguish some IMGT-functional V segments, including TRBV6-2 and TRBV6-3, those segments were excluded. Roughly 17 rarely observed V segments, including chromosome 9 orphons, were excluded from the earlier analysis of approximately 500 of the donors because counts were too low. A further reported finding was that TCR beta sequences accurately predicted the HLA-A and HLA-B alleles for most subjects in the first cohort. In vitro tests confirmed that a few of the cytomegalovirus-associated TCR beta chains recognize cytomegalovirus antigens. An earlier analysis of approximately 530 of the donors showed that most TCR beta V segments appeared in productive rearrangements either about 87% or about 30% of the time, which broadly matched IMGT annotations. In a later analysis, several top co-occurrence clusters were reported to appear linked to parvovirus B19, influenza, CMV and Epstein-Barr virus. In the study, approximately 150 TCR beta chains were listed as associated with cytomegalovirus.

Regarding this clone: Its antigen has not been determined. Within one base of it there is no much larger clone, and no base qualities were kept.

The cohort was made up of about 610 healthy bone marrow donors. All cohort members were sampled while nominally healthy, although unrecorded immune exposures were likely present. The donor tested CMV seropositive, placing the donor among the roughly 270 seropositive members of the cohort. A peripheral blood sample was collected from each donor, and TCR beta sequencing was performed on peripheral blood mononuclear cells. The Qiagen DNeasy Blood Extraction Kit was used to extract genomic DNA from the blood cell samples. Trimming costs V 7 bases and J 1 base, and their ends lie 14 bases apart. The CDR3 sequence holds 15 residues, the cysteine and phenylalanine included. The only DNA kept is the CDR3, 45 bases in frame from the first base. Reading the germline V gene (reference sequence) gives CDR1 LNHDA and CDR2 SQIVND.

Here the chain combines TRBV19 and TRBJ1-3; a tentative D match to TRBD1 spans 6 bases. This receptor was taken from a woman aged 55-75 years in good health and CMV-seropositive. The source material was PBMCs. The nucleotide sequence is TGTGCCAGTACCACGATACAGGGATCTGGAAACACCATATATTTT. It is translated as CASTTIQGSGNTIYF.